The clone carrying this T cell receptor (beta chain) was detected a few times. Assay used: immunoSEQ multiplex PCR; TCRdb lists only in-frame clones, some missing. Here the sample spans about 150,000 clones, 60% to 85% being singletons. The data originate from a study of blood T cell repertoires in COVID-19. Germline V lookup: CDR1 MNHEY, CDR2 SVGEGT. The CDR3 is 16 amino acids. V shed 2 bases, J shed 3 bases, and the junction held 9 bases outside the gene matches. The chain employs TRBV6-2 or TRBV6-3 and TRBJ2-7; 8 bases fit TRBD1. The sample taken for sequencing was peripheral blood. This clonotype was obtained from a man aged 80 or over with acute or convalescent COVID-19. CDR3 DNA sequence: TGTGCCAGCAGTTACCTTCAGGGGGCCTGGAACTACGAGCAGTACTTC. Protein: CASSYLQGAWNYEQYF.